The present TCR beta chain was sequenced within a study of CD8+ T cells in alopecia areata. Extracted RNA was reverse transcribed, and the resulting cDNA served as sequencing template. Method: immunoSEQ multiplex PCR; TCRdb's copy keeps in-frame clones and lacks some. The table records around 100,000 clones, about 40% of them present only once. This CDR3 region has 14 residues. The germline V and J ends were trimmed by 2 bases and 0 bases, with 6 bases remaining between them. Germline assignment: CDR1 SGHTA and CDR2 FQGNSA. Sequencing input: CD4+ T cells sorted from blood. The rearrangement joins TRBV7-2 to TRBJ2-3; D is uncertain. This receptor was taken from a human donor with alopecia areata. CDR3 protein: CASSLLTSTDTQYF. CDR3 nucleotide sequence: TGTGCCAGCAGCTTATTAACTAGCACAGATACGCAGTATTTT.